Each of the 29 T cell receptor beta chains below was sequenced from the same sample in a study of T cells after posttransplantation cyclophosphamide. Method: immunoSEQ multiplex PCR; TCRdb's copy keeps in-frame clones and lacks some. This sample has more than 30,000 clones, each found more than once. Sequencing was carried out using PBMCs. The receptors were gathered from a girl under 18 in good health, CMV-negative, and a related stem cell transplant donor.

The chain has TRBV19 and TRBJ1-2; TRBD1 aligns across 8 bases. V gave up 1 base and J gave up 8 bases; unmatched junction bases: 3. Per germline, CDR1 LNHDA and CDR2 SQIVND (reference sequence). CDR3 length: 13 residues. This CDR3 reads CASSIGTGHGYTF. As DNA, the CDR3 is TGTGCCAGTAGTATAGGGACAGGGCACGGCTACACCTTC.

This clone occurred many times. The chain is built from TRBV6-1 and TRBJ2-5; 7 positions agree with TRBD1. This CDR3 region has 15 residues. The germline V gene has CDR1 MNHNS and CDR2 SASEGT. V lost 1 base and J lost 2; bases outside the gene matches: 4. The CDR3 spells CASSEVVTGQETQYF. The CDR3 DNA reads as TGTGCCAGCAGTGAAGTTGTGACAGGGCAAGAGACCCAGTACTTC.

This clone was counted many times. The V and J genes are TRBV9 and TRBJ2-1; 15 nucleotides align to TRBD2. V was clipped by 2 bases and J by 8 bases; unmatched bases: 5. The CDR3 length is 16 residues. The germline CDR1 and CDR2 sequences are SGDLS and YYNGEE. As DNA, the CDR3 is TGTGCCAGCAGCGTGGGACTAGCGGGAGGCGAGGATGAGCAGTTCTTC. Translating it yields CASSVGLAGGEDEQFF. Variable domain in full (rest from reference TRBV9 and TRBJ2-1): DSGVTQTPKHLITATGQRVTLRCSPRSGDLSVYWYQQSLDQGLQFLIQYYNGEERAKGNILERFSAQQFPDLHSELNLSSLELGDSALYFCASSVGLAGGEDEQFFGPGTRLTVL.

CDR3 sequence (DNA): TGTGCCAGCAGTTCGTTTGGGACTCCCCTAAACTACACCTTC. Translating gives CASSSFGTPLNYTF. V gene TRBV27 combines with J gene TRBJ1-2, with D maybe TRBD1 (5 bases). The CDR3 consists of 14 residues. Trimming took off 4 bases at V and 10 bases at J, with 19 bases between the two ends. The germline V gene has CDR1 MNHEY and CDR2 SMNVEV (reference sequence).

This clone was picked up many times. The CDR3 sequence: CASSARTDFNSPLHF. Written as DNA, the CDR3 is TGTGCCAGCAGCGCCCGGACAGATTTTAATTCACCCCTCCACTTT. The chain employs TRBV11-2 and TRBJ1-6, with D possibly being TRBD1 (6 bases). Germline V gives CDR1 SGHAT, CDR2 FQNNGV. The CDR3 totals 15 residues. V lost 5 bases, J lost 6 bases, and 14 bases lay in between.

This clone has ten or more counts. The rearrangement joins TRBV7-2 to TRBJ2-7, with D possibly being TRBD2 (6 bases). V was clipped by 1 base and J by 0 bases, with 16 bases between them. In germline, CDR1 is SGHTA, CDR2 FQGNSA. The CDR3 totals 17 residues. CDR3 nucleotide sequence: TGTGCCAGCAGCTTAGGAACTCTAACGGGACTCTCCTACGAGCAGTACTTC. Its translation is CASSLGTLTGLSYEQYF.

In its sample, this clone was seen many times. The J gene is TRBJ2-7, the V gene TRBV4-2; TRBD2 might be the D (6 bases). Trimming took 11 bases from V and 0 from J, leaving 14 bases between them. The germline gives CDR1 LGHNA, CDR2 YNFKEQ. This CDR3 has 13 amino acids. CDR3 loop: CASLGTDSYEQYF. The CDR3 DNA sequence: TGTGCCTCCTTAGGGACTGACTCCTACGAGCAGTACTTC.

This clone has more than one count but fewer than ten. This chain joins TRBV28 and TRBJ2-4, with a weak D call TRBD1 (5 bases). Trimming removed 3 bases at V and 5 bases at J, with 8 bases between. CDR1 and CDR2 from the germline V gene are MDHEN and SYDVKM. This CDR3 is built from 13 residues. CDR3: CASSFLGQNIQYF. CDR3 in DNA: TGTGCCAGCAGTTTTCTGGGGCAAAACATTCAGTACTTC.

The chain employs TRBV6-5 and TRBJ1-2, with TRBD1 identical over 8 bases. The CDR3 covers 16 residues. Trimming took 2 bases from V and 4 from J; bases not matched to a gene: 9. From germline, CDR1 is MNHEY and CDR2 SVGAGI. CDR3 DNA: TGTGCCAGCAGTTACGACCGGACAGGGCACACCTATGGCTACACCTTC. Translation: CASSYDRTGHTYGYTF.

For the CDR3, the DNA is TGCAGCGTTGGGACAGGGGGCTCCTACGAGCAGTACTTC. Its translation is CSVGTGGSYEQYF. V usage is TRBV29-1 and J usage is TRBJ2-7; TRBD1 matches 10 bases. The ends lost 4 bases at V and 0 bases at J; junction bases unmatched: 0. This CDR3 comprises 13 residues. Germline V gene sequence: CDR1 SQVTM, CDR2 ANQGSEA.

This sequence joins TRBV25-1 and TRBJ2-3; D might be TRBD1 (5 bases). Germline values: CDR1 MGHDK, CDR2 SYGVNS. CDR3 length: 13 amino acids. V was pared by 2 bases and J by 6 bases, with 9 bases between. The CDR3 nucleotides are TGTGCCAGCAGTGAAGGGGCGCGGGATACGCAGTATTTT. Translating gives CASSEGARDTQYF.

This clone has only a few counts. This chain links TRBV4-1 with TRBJ1-4, with a possible D match to TRBD1 (5 bases). The CDR3 sequence is 16 residues long. V gave up 6 bases and J gave up 8 bases, with 22 bases separating them. Germline loops: CDR1 MGHRA, CDR2 YSYEKL. This chain's CDR3 is CASRKQGGGVKEKLFF. In DNA form, the CDR3 reads TGCGCCAGCAGAAAACAAGGCGGGGGGGTAAAGGAAAAACTGTTTTTT.

This clone appeared many times. The rearrangement joins TRBV9 to TRBJ2-5, with a tentative D call TRBD1 (5 bases). The germline V and J ends were trimmed by 0 bases and 3 bases, with 12 bases remaining between them. Looked up from germline, CDR1 is SGDLS and CDR2 is YYNGEE. This CDR3 spans 15 amino acids. The CDR3 DNA follows: TGTGCCAGCAGCGTAGGCGACAGTGGAAAAGAGACCCAGTACTTC. As protein: CASSVGDSGKETQYF.

The chain joins TRBV30 to TRBJ2-5, with TRBD2 identical over 12 bases. The CDR3 has 16 amino acids. Germline CDR1 is GTSNPN and CDR2 is SVGIG (reference sequence). V trimming: 2 bases; J trimming: 0 bases; junction bases outside the gene matches: 4. In DNA, the CDR3 is TGTGCCTGGAGTCACGGACTAGCGGGGAACCAAGAGACCCAGTACTTC. Protein: CAWSHGLAGNQETQYF.

This clone showed up just a few times. The V call is TRBV21-1, the J call TRBJ2-5; TRBD1, the table's D call, was not compared with the DNA. TRBV21-1 is termed a pseudogene. The CDR3 runs 13 residues. The chain's CDR3 is CASSKRGKETQYF. The CDR3 DNA reads TGTGCCAGCAGCAAAAGGGGGAAAGAGACCCAGTACTTC.

The chain recombines TRBV28 with TRBJ2-7; 8 bases are a match to TRBD1. Unmatched junction bases numbered 6, after V lost 4 bases and J lost 1 base. Germline lookup yields CDR1 MDHEN and CDR2 SYDVKM. The CDR3 runs to 15 residues. CDR3 region: CASSSGGALSYEQYF. The CDR3 DNA sequence: TGTGCCAGCAGTTCAGGGGGCGCGCTATCCTACGAGCAGTACTTC.

The table lists this clone with a few counts. The J gene is TRBJ1-1, the V gene TRBV6-1, with a weak D call TRBD1 (6 bases). The CDR3 is 15 residues long. Trimming shortened V by 3 bases and J by 0 bases, and 11 bases separated the two germline ends. Germline V lookup: CDR1 MNHNS, CDR2 SASEGT. CDR3 protein: CASSDLSGVNTEAFF. In DNA, the CDR3 is TGTGCCAGCAGTGATCTGTCAGGGGTGAACACTGAAGCTTTCTTT.

At least ten counts were recorded for this clone. The V and J genes are TRBV9 and TRBJ1-2; TRBD1 matches 7 bases. Germline V gene data show CDR1 as SGDLS and CDR2 as YYNGEE. The CDR3 is made up of 13 amino acids. J gave up 4 bases and V 4 bases, and 4 bases lay outside the gene matches. The CDR3 bases are TGTGCCAGCAGCACGACAGGGCCCTATGGCTACACCTTC. Protein sequence: CASSTTGPYGYTF.

This clone turned up a few times. The V and J genes are TRBV10-2 and TRBJ2-7, with D possibly being TRBD2 (6 bases). V lost 3 bases and J lost 4, with 7 bases in between. There are 12 residues in the CDR3. Germline V gives CDR1 WSHSY, CDR2 SAAADI. The chain's CDR3 is CASSDGSYEQYF. CDR3 bases: TGCGCCAGCAGTGACGGGAGTTACGAGCAGTACTTC.

This clone was recorded a few times. V is TRBV6-1 and J is TRBJ2-1; TRBD2 aligns across 10 bases. V lost 0 bases, J lost 4 bases, and 3 bases stayed unmatched. Germline CDR1 MNHNS, CDR2 SASEGT. The CDR3 totals 16 residues. The CDR3 sequence: CASSEAPSGGYNEQFF. CDR3 DNA sequence: TGTGCCAGCAGTGAAGCGCCTAGCGGGGGTTACAATGAGCAGTTCTTC.

The sample holds many counts of this clone. V and J are TRBV7-8 and TRBJ2-7, with 7 bases fitting TRBD1. V was pared by 2 bases and J by 3 bases, with 10 bases of the junction left unmatched. The CDR3 totals 16 residues. Germline V CDR1 and CDR2: SGHVS, FQNEAQ. CDR3 DNA: TGTGCCAGCAGCTTATTAGGGACAGAGGGTGGCTACGAGCAGTACTTC. Translated, it gives CASSLLGTEGGYEQYF.

This clone was seen only a few times. The rearrangement joins TRBV11-3 to TRBJ2-5, with TRBD2 matching over 12 bases. Trimming cost V 5 bases and J 5 bases; bases outside gene matches: 6. This CDR3 has 15 residues. From germline, CDR1 is SGHNT and CDR2 YENEEA. CDR3 amino acids: CASSVGLAGTETQYF. The CDR3, as DNA: TGTGCCAGCAGCGTTGGACTAGCGGGGACGGAGACCCAGTACTTC.

This clone was recorded at least ten times. V gene TRBV5-1 combines with J gene TRBJ2-7; D unclear. The germline gives CDR1 SGHRS, CDR2 YFSETQ. CDR3 length equals 13 residues. The V end was cut by 0 bases, the J end by 7 bases, with 11 bases between. This chain's CDR3 is CASSLDSLFEQYF. DNA of the CDR3: TGCGCCAGCAGCTTGGACAGCCTTTTTGAGCAGTACTTC.

This clone has ten or more counts. The chain combines TRBV10-3 with TRBJ1-2; 11 bases match TRBD1. Losses at the gene ends were 7 bases for V and 6 bases for J; bases not matched to a gene: 16. The CDR3 runs to 17 residues. Germline lookup yields CDR1 ENHRY and CDR2 SYGVKD. DNA for the CDR3: TGTGCCATCAAGTCCTCCGGGACAGGGGGATTGTTGCATGGCTACACCTTC. Amino acid sequence: CAIKSSGTGGLLHGYTF.

This clone was seen at least ten times. The chain recombines TRBV7-2 with TRBJ1-5; 10 bases are shared with TRBD1. The CDR3 spans 15 residues. V lost 1 base to trimming and J lost 4 bases; unmatched junction nucleotides: 1. The germline V gene encodes CDR1 SGHTA and CDR2 FQGNSA. The CDR3 region is CASSLGDRGNQPQHF. The CDR3 DNA follows: TGTGCCAGCAGCTTAGGGGACAGGGGAAATCAGCCCCAGCATTTT.

The rearrangement uses TRBV11-2 and TRBJ2-5; a weak D match, TRBD1 (5 bases). CDR1 is SGHAT and CDR2 is FQNNGV in the germline V gene. The CDR3 runs 12 residues. Trimming removed 3 bases from V and 5 bases from J, with 7 bases in between. The CDR3 spells CASSFQGETQYF. The CDR3 coding sequence is TGTGCCAGCAGCTTTCAGGGCGAGACCCAGTACTTC.

This clone was counted many times. The J gene is TRBJ1-1, the V gene TRBV5-6; 8 positions match TRBD1. Unmatched junction bases numbered 10, after V lost 4 bases and J lost 2 bases. This CDR3 has 16 amino acids. Germline assignment: CDR1 SGHDT and CDR2 YYEEEE. The CDR3 sequence is CASSRGTGRDNTEAFF. CDR3 coding DNA: TGTGCCAGCAGCAGAGGGACAGGTCGGGATAACACTGAAGCTTTCTTT.

This clone showed up many times. V usage is TRBV11-2 and J usage is TRBJ1-4; 7 bases are a match to TRBD1. The CDR3 is 15 residues long. V dropped 1 base and J dropped 9; count of bases not matched to a gene: 8. CDR1 and CDR2 (germline): SGHAT, FQNNGV. CDR3 sequence: CASSLGWPRGKKLFF. In nucleotides, the CDR3 is TGTGCCAGCAGCTTAGGTTGGCCCAGGGGGAAAAAACTGTTTTTT. Full variable domain (outside the CDR3, taken from reference TRBV11-2 and TRBJ1-4): EAGVAQSPRYKIIEKRQSVAFWCNPISGHATLYWYQQILGQGPKLLIQFQNNGVVDDSQLPKDRFSAERLKGVDSTLKIQPAKLEDSAVYLCASSLGWPRGKKLFFGSGTQLSVL.

This clone was detected ten times or more. This rearrangement joins TRBV27 to TRBJ1-5; 9 bases are a match to TRBD1. CDR1 and CDR2 from the germline V gene are MNHEY and SMNVEV (reference sequence). This CDR3 contains 14 residues. J lost 5 bases, V lost 8 bases, and 7 bases had no gene match. The CDR3 sequence is CASRGQGNYQPQHF. The CDR3 DNA reads as TGTGCCAGCCGGGGACAGGGAAATTATCAGCCCCAGCATTTT.